This entry describes one TCR beta chain. The data derive from a study of cytotoxic CD8 clonotypes in ibrutinib-treated CLL. Study details: Response sampling came at median around 12 months of treatment, ranging about 6 to 40 months.

Measured with immunoSEQ multiplex PCR; TCRdb has only the in-frame clones, and not every one. The sample comprises 20,000 to 25,000 clones, about 68% of which are singletons, and roughly 24% rests with the top ten. Sample: PBMCs, taken before ibrutinib treatment. This TCR derives from a human donor with chronic lymphocytic leukemia.

The CDR3 loop is CASRQQGRADTQYF. The DNA of the CDR3 is TGTGCCAGCAGGCAACAGGGGCGGGCAGATACGCAGTATTTT. The chain employs TRBV28 and TRBJ2-3, with TRBD1 matching 7 bases. Trimming cost V 6 bases and J 4 bases; bases outside gene matches: 7. This CDR3 contains 14 residues. Germline CDR1 MDHEN, CDR2 SYDVKM. The full variable domain, its missing parts supplied by reference TRBV28 and TRBJ2-3, is DVKVTQSSRYLVKRTGEKVFLECVQDMDHENMFWYRQDPGLGLRLIYFSYDVKMKEKGDIPEGYSVSREKKERFSLILESASTNQTSMYLCASRQQGRADTQYFGPGTRLTVL.